This TCR beta chain originates from a study of technical replicates of blood from several donors. J lost 6 bases, V lost 5 bases, and 18 bases had no gene match. Per germline, CDR1 SEHNR and CDR2 FQNEAQ (reference sequence). CDR3 length equals 18 residues. Assay used: immunoSEQ multiplex PCR; TCRdb lists only in-frame clones, some missing. The table shows about 74,000 clones, with 95% occurring only once. Sequenced input: T cells isolated from PBMCs. The chain carries TRBV7-9 and TRBJ1-2; TRBD1 agrees at 10 bases. This receptor was taken from a human donor in good health. The CDR3 sequence: CASSPTTGTGDSWNGYTF. Here the CDR3 DNA reads TGTGCCAGCAGCCCGACAACCGGGACAGGGGATTCTTGGAATGGCTACACCTTC.